This T cell receptor (beta chain) was sequenced during a study of cytomegalovirus exposure and HLA in healthy donors. Study results and caveats: It was reported that the classifier diagnosed cytomegalovirus status with high specificity and sensitivity in both the original and validation cohorts. Most sequenced TCRs were rare (though some public TCRs occurred in many donors).

Of note for this clone: What it binds is not known.

The CDR3 totals 14 residues. Trimming removed 7 bases from V and 8 bases from J; junction bases left unmatched: 13. Germline loops: CDR1 MNHEY, CDR2 SMNVEV (reference sequence). The PCR was carried out with 60 Vbeta primers and 13 Jbeta primers. Assay used: immunoSEQ multiplex PCR; TCRdb lists only in-frame clones, some missing. The sample has some 180,000 clones, around four fifths seen once; the top ten hold roughly 3.5%. Sequencing was carried out using PBMCs. The TCR comes from a woman aged 55-75 years in good health and CMV-seropositive. The V gene is TRBV27, the J gene TRBJ1-1, with 7 bases identical to TRBD1. The CDR3 region is CASNPTPGQREAFF. In DNA form, the CDR3 reads TGTGCCAGCAACCCGACACCGGGACAGAGAGAAGCTTTCTTT.